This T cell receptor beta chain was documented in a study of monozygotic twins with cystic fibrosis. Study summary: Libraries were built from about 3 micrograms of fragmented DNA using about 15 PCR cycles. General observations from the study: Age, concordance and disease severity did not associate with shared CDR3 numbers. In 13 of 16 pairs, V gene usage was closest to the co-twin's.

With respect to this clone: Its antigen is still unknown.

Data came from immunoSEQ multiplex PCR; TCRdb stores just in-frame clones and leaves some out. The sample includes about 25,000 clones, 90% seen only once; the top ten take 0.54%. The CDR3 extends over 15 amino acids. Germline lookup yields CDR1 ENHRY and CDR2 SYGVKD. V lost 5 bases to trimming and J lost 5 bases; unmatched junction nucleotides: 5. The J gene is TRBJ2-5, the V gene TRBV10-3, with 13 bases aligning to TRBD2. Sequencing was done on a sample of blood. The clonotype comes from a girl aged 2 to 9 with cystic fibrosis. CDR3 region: CAISLLAGGSETQYF. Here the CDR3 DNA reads TGTGCCATCAGTTTACTAGCGGGGGGGTCGGAGACCCAGTACTTC.